This T cell receptor (beta chain) was recovered during a study of cytomegalovirus exposure and HLA in healthy donors. Every donor was a healthy person donating bone marrow. Worth noting for this clone: What it binds is unknown.

Regarding the study as a whole: Presence/absence analyses rested on an assumption that sequencing depth was roughly uniform across donors. Within a later analysis, the majority of CMV-associated TCR beta chains appeared HLA-restricted.

Primers: 60 Vbeta forward and 13 Jbeta reverse. Profiling relied on immunoSEQ multiplex PCR, and the TCRdb table lists in-frame clones only, not all of them. The sample includes over 80,000 clones. CDR3 length equals 14 residues. Trimming shortened V by 6 bases and J by 4 bases, and 15 bases separated the two germline ends. Germline V CDR1 and CDR2: MNHEY, SMNVEV (reference sequence). This sequence originates from a girl between 5 and 17 years old in good health and CMV-seropositive. The V and J genes are TRBV27 and TRBJ1-1, with D possibly matching TRBD1 (6 bases). Specimen: PBMCs. Written as DNA, the CDR3 is TGTGCCAGCAGCTTCAGGGGTGTGGGCACTGAAGCTTTCTTT. Its translation is CASSFRGVGTEAFF.